This TCR beta chain was captured by sequencing in a study of T cell responses to AZD1222 COVID-19 vaccine. Study observations and caveats: Donors were chiefly white British, with a greater number of females, and clonal diversity was perhaps underestimated. Unmutated variant regions are reportedly targeted by nearly half of spike-specific TCRs. Increased Spike-specific TCR breadth and depth were observed after two AZD1222 doses.

Concerning this clone itself: Antigen specificity is unknown.

After removal of 4 bases from V and 7 bases from J, the junction contained 9 bases not matched to a gene. The germline V gene has CDR1 MNHEY and CDR2 SVGAGI. The length of the CDR3 is 16 residues. Using immunoSEQ multiplex PCR, the repertoire was profiled, and TCRdb retains in-frame clones only, with some absent. The repertoire consists of roughly 150,000 clones, with 85% to 95% occurring once and the leading ten covering 1.1% to 1.5%. This TCR derives from an adult in good health. The V call is TRBV6-5, the J call TRBJ2-3; TRBD2 matches 12 bases. Sequenced material: peripheral blood, taken on day 0 of AZD1222 vaccination. CDR3 DNA: TGTGCCAGCAGTTTCGCCGGACTAGCGGGACTGTATACGCAGTATTTT. This translates into CASSFAGLAGLYTQYF.